These 17 T cell receptor beta chains were sequenced from one sample in a study of T-cell memory formation after mild COVID-19. TCRdb passed the 5' RACE reads through MiXCR, listing each CDR3 protein once. The data show 300,000 or so distinct CDR3 sequences, under 20% seen once. Sequencing input: PBMCs or a T cell subset sorted from them (not recorded which). These receptors came from a man between 18 and 29 years old who had mild COVID-19 (a few samples of this study predate the infection). Cell type and time point are not known.

This clonotype was seen a few times. This chain uses TRBV6-1 with TRBJ1-1; D unclear. Germline CDR1 and CDR2: MNHNS and SASEGT. The CDR3 has 15 amino acids. V gave up 1 base and J gave up 2 bases, with 11 bases separating them. The DNA for the CDR3 is TGTGCCAGCAGTGAAGGATGGCGGGGAAACACTGAAGCTTTCTTT. This gives the protein CASSEGWRGNTEAFF.

The gene calls are TRBV6-2 or TRBV6-3 and TRBJ1-1, with D possibly matching TRBD1 (6 bases). Germline V gene lookup returns CDR1 MNHEY and CDR2 SVGEGT. V lost 6 bases and J lost 6, with 11 bases in between. The CDR3 contains 12 residues. The CDR3 region is CASRQGFPEAFF. The CDR3 coding sequence is TGTGCCAGCAGACAGGGATTCCCTGAAGCTTTCTTT.

This chain connects TRBV5-5 to TRBJ2-3, with 7 bases matching TRBD1. After removal of 5 bases from V and 7 bases from J, the junction contained 13 bases not matched to a gene. CDR3 length: 15 amino acids. CDR1 is SGHKS and CDR2 is YYEKEE in the germline V gene (reference sequence). CDR3 loop: CASSPRVQGLYTQYF. The CDR3 DNA reads as TGTGCCAGCAGTCCACGGGTACAGGGGCTTTATACGCAGTATTTT.

This clonotype occurred a few times. The chain recombines TRBV5-1 with TRBJ1-4; D remains ambiguous. Germline V lookup: CDR1 SGHRS, CDR2 YFSETQ. The germline V and J ends were trimmed by 4 bases and 0 bases, with 10 bases remaining between them. The CDR3 runs to 15 residues. CDR3 sequence reads: CASSPGSSTNEKLFF. In DNA form, the CDR3 reads TGCGCCAGCAGCCCTGGGTCCTCAACTAATGAAAAACTGTTTTTT.

This clonotype was found a few times. The rearrangement joins TRBV6-2 or TRBV6-3 to TRBJ1-6; no definite D call. This CDR3 spans 14 amino acids. V was shortened by 6 bases and J by 10 bases, with 16 bases between the two germline ends. The V gene's germline CDR1 is MNHEY and CDR2 SVGEGT. The CDR3: CASSPRGRGSPLHF. For the CDR3, the DNA is TGTGCCAGCAGCCCACGGGGAAGAGGCTCACCCCTCCACTTT.

This clonotype came up many times. This chain joins TRBV11-2 and TRBJ2-5; TRBD1 might be the D (5 bases). Germline CDR1 reads SGHAT; CDR2 reads FQNNGV. The V and J ends lost 0 bases and 3 bases respectively, with 14 bases between them. The CDR3 extends over 16 amino acids. CDR3: CASSLDNRAREETQYF. CDR3 nucleotide sequence: TGTGCCAGCAGCTTAGATAATAGGGCCAGGGAAGAGACCCAGTACTTC.

There are many counts of this clonotype. This sequence joins TRBV6-5 and TRBJ2-2, with 8 bases fitting TRBD2. This CDR3 contains 17 residues. The trim removed 0 bases at V and 0 bases at J, leaving 3 bases unmatched. CDR1 is MNHEY and CDR2 is SVGAGI in the germline V gene. CDR3 DNA sequence: TGTGCCAGCAGTTACTCCCGACTAGCGTCGAACACCGGGGAGCTGTTTTTT. Amino acid sequence: CASSYSRLASNTGELFF.

This chain links TRBV6-5 with TRBJ1-2; TRBD1 agrees at 9 bases. This CDR3 contains 15 residues. Germline V CDR1 and CDR2: MNHEY, SVGAGI. V trimming: 6 bases; J trimming: 8 bases; junction bases outside the gene matches: 13. Written as DNA, the CDR3 is TGTGCCAGCAGAGCCACAGGACAGGGGCGCTCCGGCTACACCTTC. Its protein is CASRATGQGRSGYTF.

The chain has TRBV6-5 and TRBJ1-2; 8 bases agree with TRBD1. Trimming took 0 bases from V and 3 from J; bases not matched to a gene: 6. This CDR3 is 16 amino acids long. Germline CDR1 is MNHEY and CDR2 is SVGAGI. The CDR3 sequence: CASSYSVTGVDYGYTF. The CDR3, as DNA: TGTGCCAGCAGTTACTCGGTGACAGGGGTGGACTATGGCTACACCTTC.

The chain combines TRBV12-3 or TRBV12-4 with TRBJ1-1; 8 bases align to TRBD1. The CDR3 runs 13 residues. V trimming: 7 bases; J trimming: 4 bases; junction bases outside the gene matches: 5. The CDR3 DNA reads as TGTGCCAGCACTCAACAGGGGGGCACTGAAGCTTTCTTT. It codes for CASTQQGGTEAFF.

This clonotype was detected only a few times. The chain combines TRBV10-3 with TRBJ1-5, with 7 bases lining up with TRBD1. The germline gives CDR1 ENHRY, CDR2 SYGVKD. This CDR3 contains 12 residues. After removal of 5 bases from V and 5 bases from J, the junction contained 0 bases not matched to a gene. CDR3 in amino acids: CAISTGDQPQHF. CDR3 bases: TGTGCCATCAGTACAGGGGATCAGCCCCAGCATTTT.

This chain uses TRBV6-2 or TRBV6-3 with TRBJ2-3; D possibly corresponds to TRBD2 (6 bases). Germline CDR1 MNHEY, CDR2 SVGEGT. Trimming shortened V by 6 bases and J by 1 base, and 20 bases separated the two germline ends. The CDR3 extends over 17 amino acids. The CDR3 sequence: CASRVIWRGAGTDTQYF. The CDR3 region has the DNA TGTGCCAGCAGAGTAATCTGGCGGGGAGCGGGCACAGATACGCAGTATTTT.

The chain has TRBV20-1 and TRBJ1-1; D is perhaps TRBD1 (6 bases). The CDR3 totals 14 residues. From germline, CDR1 is DFQATT and CDR2 SNEGSKA (reference sequence). V was pared by 2 bases and J by 1 base, with 11 bases between. The CDR3: CSARWGARNTEAFF. CDR3 in DNA: TGCAGTGCTAGATGGGGGGCTCGGAACACTGAAGCTTTCTTT.

This rearrangement joins TRBV9 to TRBJ2-2; D might be TRBD2 (5 bases). V lost 3 bases and J lost 5, with 11 bases in between. The V gene's germline CDR1 is SGDLS and CDR2 YYNGEE. The CDR3 runs 14 residues. CDR3 sequence (DNA): TGTGCCAGCAGCGCCCGGACTGATACCGGGGAGCTGTTTTTT. Translating gives CASSARTDTGELFF. Complete variable domain (other parts from reference TRBV9 and TRBJ2-2): DSGVTQTPKHLITATGQRVTLRCSPRSGDLSVYWYQQSLDQGLQFLIQYYNGEERAKGNILERFSAQQFPDLHSELNLSSLELGDSALYFCASSARTDTGELFFGEGSRLTVL.

The chain uses TRBV18 and TRBJ2-7; 14 nucleotides agree with TRBD2. The CDR3 is made up of 15 amino acids. Germline CDR1 KGHSH, CDR2 LQKENI. The V segment lost 3 bases and the J segment 3 bases; nucleotides outside the gene matches: 1. The CDR3: CASSPTSGGVYEQYV. Here the CDR3 DNA reads TGTGCCAGCTCACCGACTAGCGGGGGGGTCTACGAGCAGTACGTC.

This clonotype has just a few counts. V is TRBV29-1 and J is TRBJ2-7, with 11 positions matching TRBD1. The CDR3 length is 12 residues. The V gene end was trimmed by 7 bases and the J gene end by 3 bases; junction bases not matched to a gene: 2. From germline, CDR1 is SQVTM and CDR2 ANQGSEA. The chain's CDR3 is CSAGTGGYEQYF. Here the CDR3 DNA reads TGCAGCGCCGGGACAGGGGGCTACGAGCAGTACTTC.

The chain's CDR3 is CASSLNPGQPQHF. In DNA form, the CDR3 reads TGCGCCAGCAGCTTGAATCCAGGACAGCCCCAGCATTTT. The rearrangement uses TRBV5-1 and TRBJ1-5; D remains ambiguous. V lost 1 base and J 7 bases, leaving 9 bases between the germline ends. The CDR3 is made up of 13 amino acids. Germline V lookup: CDR1 SGHRS, CDR2 YFSETQ.